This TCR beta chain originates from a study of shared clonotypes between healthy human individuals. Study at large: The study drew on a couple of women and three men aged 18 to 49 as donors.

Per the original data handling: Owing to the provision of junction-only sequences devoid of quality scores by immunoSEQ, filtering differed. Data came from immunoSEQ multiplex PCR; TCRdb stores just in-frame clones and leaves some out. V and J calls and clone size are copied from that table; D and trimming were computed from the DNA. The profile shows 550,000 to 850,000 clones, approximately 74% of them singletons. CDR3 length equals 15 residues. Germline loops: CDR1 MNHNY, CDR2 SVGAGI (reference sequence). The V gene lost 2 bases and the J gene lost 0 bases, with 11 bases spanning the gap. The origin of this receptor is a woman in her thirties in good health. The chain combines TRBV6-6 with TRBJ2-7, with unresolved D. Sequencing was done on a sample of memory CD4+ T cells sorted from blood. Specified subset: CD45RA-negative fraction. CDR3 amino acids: CASSYDRSSSYEQYF. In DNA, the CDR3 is TGTGCCAGCAGTTACGATCGGTCCAGCTCCTACGAGCAGTACTTC.